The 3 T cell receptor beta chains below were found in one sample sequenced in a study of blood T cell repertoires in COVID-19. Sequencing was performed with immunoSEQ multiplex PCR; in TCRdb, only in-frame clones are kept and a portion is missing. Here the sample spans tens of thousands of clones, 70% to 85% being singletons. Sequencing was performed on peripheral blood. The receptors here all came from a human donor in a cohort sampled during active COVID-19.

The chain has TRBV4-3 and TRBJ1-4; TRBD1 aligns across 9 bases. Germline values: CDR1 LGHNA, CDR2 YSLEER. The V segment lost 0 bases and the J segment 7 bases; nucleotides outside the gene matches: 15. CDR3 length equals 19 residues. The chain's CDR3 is CASSQDLGTGRESREKLFF. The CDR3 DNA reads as TGCGCCAGCAGCCAAGATTTAGGGACAGGGAGGGAGTCGCGTGAAAAACTGTTTTTT.

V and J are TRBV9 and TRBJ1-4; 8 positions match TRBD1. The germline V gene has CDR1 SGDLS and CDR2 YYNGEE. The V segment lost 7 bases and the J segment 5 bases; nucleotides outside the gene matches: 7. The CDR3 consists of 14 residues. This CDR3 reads CASLPRTGNEKLFF. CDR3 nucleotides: TGTGCCAGCCTCCCCCGGACAGGGAATGAAAAACTGTTTTTT. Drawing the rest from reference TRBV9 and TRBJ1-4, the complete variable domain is DSGVTQTPKHLITATGQRVTLRCSPRSGDLSVYWYQQSLDQGLQFLIQYYNGEERAKGNILERFSAQQFPDLHSELNLSSLELGDSALYFCASLPRTGNEKLFFGSGTQLSVL.

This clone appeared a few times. CDR3 protein: CASSLVSGGASEQFF. The CDR3, as DNA: TGTGCCAGCAGCTTAGTCAGCGGGGGGGCTAGTGAGCAGTTCTTC. The chain couples TRBV7-2 to TRBJ2-1; 10 positions agree with TRBD2. The V segment lost 1 base and the J segment 9 bases; nucleotides outside the gene matches: 6. Germline lookup yields CDR1 SGHTA and CDR2 FQGNSA. The CDR3 has 15 residues. Variable domain in full (rest from reference TRBV7-2 and TRBJ2-1): GAGVSQSPSNKVTEKGKDVELRCDPISGHTALYWYRQSLGQGLEFLIYFQGNSAPDKSGLPSDRFSAERTGGSVSTLTIQRTQQEDSAVYLCASSLVSGGASEQFFGPGTRLTVL.